This is a list of T cell receptor beta chains from one sample in a study of cytomegalovirus exposure and HLA in healthy donors. Libraries were prepared by immunoSEQ multiplex PCR; TCRdb keeps only in-frame clonotypes and omits some of them. The sample contains about 170,000 clones, 65% to 90% of which appear only once. The sample comprised PBMCs. The receptor set was obtained from a male donor in good health and CMV-seronegative. Both conserved end residues are part of each CDR3. The order of the fields is V gene, J gene, CDR3 length, CDR3 protein.

TRBV6-6	TRBJ1-6	14	CASTFRGENSPLHF
TRBV7-2	TRBJ1-2	13	CASSLMTGYGYTF
TRBV6-1	TRBJ2-6	14	CASFRGTGANVLTF
TRBV5-5	TRBJ1-3	16	CASSLASQGNGNTIYF
TRBV7-2	TRBJ1-2	13	CASSLAPGNSYTF
TRBV30	TRBJ1-2	12	CAWSVPGAGYTF
TRBV6-1	TRBJ2-5	13	CASRRGGTVTQYF
TRBV5-1	TRBJ2-7	11	CASGTGYEQYF
TRBV9	TRBJ2-3	13	CASSRGMADTQYF
TRBV7-6	TRBJ2-7	15	CASSLSPGQAYEQYF
TRBV6-4	TRBJ2-3	14	CASRRGQGGDTQYF
TRBV4-1	TRBJ1-2	15	CASSPRVTSNYGYTF
TRBV13	TRBJ2-1	18	CASSTSTSGGVGPGEQFF
TRBV10-2	TRBJ2-1	13	CASSGIYRGEQFF
TRBV27	TRBJ1-3	17	CASSLVGPGGLGNTIYF
TRBV7-6	TRBJ2-5	13	CASSFNQIETQYF
TRBV10-1	TRBJ2-1	14	CASGGTSGYNEQFF
TRBV6-6	TRBJ1-1	14	CASNTGGFGTEAFF
TRBV10-2	TRBJ1-6	17	CASSARDRGHDTSPLHF
TRBV6-1	TRBJ2-5	17	CASSEAPLAGVWETQYF
TRBV7-9	TRBJ2-1	13	CASSTGVWDEQFF
TRBV11-2	TRBJ1-2	14	CASSPRTGWGPDTF